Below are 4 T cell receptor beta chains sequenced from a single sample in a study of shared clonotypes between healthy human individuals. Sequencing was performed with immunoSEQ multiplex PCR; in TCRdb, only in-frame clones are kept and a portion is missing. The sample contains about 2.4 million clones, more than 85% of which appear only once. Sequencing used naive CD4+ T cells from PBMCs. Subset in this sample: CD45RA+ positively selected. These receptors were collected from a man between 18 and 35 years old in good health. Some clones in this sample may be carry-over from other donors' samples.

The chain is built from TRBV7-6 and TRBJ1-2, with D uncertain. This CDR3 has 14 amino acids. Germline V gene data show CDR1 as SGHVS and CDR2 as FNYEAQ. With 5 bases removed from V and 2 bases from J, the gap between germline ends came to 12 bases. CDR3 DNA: TGTGCCAGCAGCAGTATTCCGGGGAACTATGGCTACACCTTC. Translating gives CASSSIPGNYGYTF.

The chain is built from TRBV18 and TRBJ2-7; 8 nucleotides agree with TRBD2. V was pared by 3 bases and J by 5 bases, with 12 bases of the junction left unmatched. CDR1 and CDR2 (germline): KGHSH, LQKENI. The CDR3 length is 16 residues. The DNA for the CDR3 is TGTGCCAGCTCACCTCAATTCGGGAGGGGGGGGAACGAGCAGTACTTC. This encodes CASSPQFGRGGNEQYF.

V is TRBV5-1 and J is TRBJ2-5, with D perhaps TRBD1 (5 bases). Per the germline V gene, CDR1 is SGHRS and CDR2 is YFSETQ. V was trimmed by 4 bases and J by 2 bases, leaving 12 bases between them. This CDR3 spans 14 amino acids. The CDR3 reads CASSMQGQQETQYF. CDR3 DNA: TGCGCCAGCAGCATGCAGGGCCAACAAGAGACCCAGTACTTC.

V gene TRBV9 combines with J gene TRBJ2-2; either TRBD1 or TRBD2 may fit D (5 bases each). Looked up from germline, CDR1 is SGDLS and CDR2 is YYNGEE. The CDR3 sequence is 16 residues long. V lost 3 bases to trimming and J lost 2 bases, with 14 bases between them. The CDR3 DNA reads TGTGCCAGCAGCGCCCGAGGGGCGGAAAACACCGGGGAGCTGTTTTTT. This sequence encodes CASSARGAENTGELFF.